This TCR beta chain was recorded in a study of T-cell memory formation after mild COVID-19. Study information: TCR clusters largely stayed donor specific.

The CDR3 is 13 residues long. Germline-derived CDR1 and CDR2 are SGHRS and YFSETQ. The germline V and J ends were trimmed by 0 bases and 11 bases, with 12 bases remaining between them. TCRdb passed the 5' RACE reads through MiXCR, listing each CDR3 protein once. The sample has roughly 310,000 distinct CDR3 sequences, about 15% seen once. In the case of this clonotype: Its target is unknown.

Study-wide points: Largely, contracting CD4+ clones fell within CM and EM, and contracting CD8+ clones within EMRA. Pre-infection memory contained some responding clones, which suggested that cross-reactive memory had joined.

The sequence came from a man between 18 and 29 years old who had mild COVID-19 (a few samples of this study predate the infection). Cell type and time point are not known. Sequences were obtained from PBMCs or a T cell subset sorted from them (not recorded which). The V call is TRBV5-1, the J call TRBJ2-1, with D perhaps given as TRBD1 or TRBD2 (5 bases each). CDR3 bases: TGCGCCAGCAGCTTGGGAGGGGAAACACAGCAGTTCTTC. The encoded protein is CASSLGGETQQFF.